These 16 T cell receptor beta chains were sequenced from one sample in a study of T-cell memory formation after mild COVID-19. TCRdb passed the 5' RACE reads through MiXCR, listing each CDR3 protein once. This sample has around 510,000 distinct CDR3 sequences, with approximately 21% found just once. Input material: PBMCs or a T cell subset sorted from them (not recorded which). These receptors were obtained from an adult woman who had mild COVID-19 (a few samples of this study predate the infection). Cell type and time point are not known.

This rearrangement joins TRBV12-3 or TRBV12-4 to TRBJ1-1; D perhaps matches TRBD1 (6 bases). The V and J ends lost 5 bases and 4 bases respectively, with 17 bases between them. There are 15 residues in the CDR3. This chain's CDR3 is CASSVQQGWFTEAFF. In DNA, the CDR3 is TGTGCCAGCAGTGTCCAACAGGGATGGTTCACTGAAGCTTTCTTT.

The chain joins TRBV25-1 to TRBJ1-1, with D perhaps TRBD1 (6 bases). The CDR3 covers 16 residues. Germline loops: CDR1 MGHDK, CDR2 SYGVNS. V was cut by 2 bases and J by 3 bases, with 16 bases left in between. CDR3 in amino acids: CASSESNPGADTEAFF. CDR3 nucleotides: TGTGCCAGCAGTGAAAGTAATCCGGGGGCGGACACTGAAGCTTTCTTT.

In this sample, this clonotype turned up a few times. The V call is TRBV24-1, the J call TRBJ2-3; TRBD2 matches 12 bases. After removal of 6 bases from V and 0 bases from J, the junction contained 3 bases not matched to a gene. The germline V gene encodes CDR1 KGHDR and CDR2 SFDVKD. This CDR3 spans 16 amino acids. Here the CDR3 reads CATSLGTSGSTDTQYF. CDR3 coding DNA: TGTGCCACCAGTCTAGGGACTAGCGGGAGCACAGATACGCAGTATTTT.

CDR3 DNA: TGTGCCAGCAGTAGCCGGGACAGGGGTTCCAATGAGCAGTTCTTC. Its translation is CASSSRDRGSNEQFF. The genes are TRBV12-3 or TRBV12-4 and TRBJ2-1; the match to TRBD1 covers 10 bases. Losses at the gene ends were 5 bases for V and 6 bases for J; bases not matched to a gene: 7. The CDR3 covers 15 residues.

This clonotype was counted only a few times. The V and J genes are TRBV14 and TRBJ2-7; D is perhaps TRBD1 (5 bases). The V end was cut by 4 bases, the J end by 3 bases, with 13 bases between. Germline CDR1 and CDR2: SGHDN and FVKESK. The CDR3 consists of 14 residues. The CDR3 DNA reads TGTGCCAGCAGCCCAGGAAAGGGGCTCTACGAGCAGTACTTC. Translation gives CASSPGKGLYEQYF.

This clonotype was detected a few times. Written as DNA, the CDR3 is TGCAGTGCTACCCACCGGGGGCGGGGGCCCAAAAACATTCAGTACTTC. Its translation is CSATHRGRGPKNIQYF. The V gene is TRBV20-1, the J gene TRBJ2-4, with D perhaps matching TRBD2 (7 bases). Germline CDR1 DFQATT, CDR2 SNEGSKA (reference sequence). V was trimmed by 4 bases and J by 2 bases, leaving 18 bases between them. The CDR3 runs to 16 residues.

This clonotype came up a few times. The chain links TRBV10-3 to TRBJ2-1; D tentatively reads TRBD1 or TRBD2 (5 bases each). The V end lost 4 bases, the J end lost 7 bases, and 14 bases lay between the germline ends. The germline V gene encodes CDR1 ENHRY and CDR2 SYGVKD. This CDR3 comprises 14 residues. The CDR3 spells CAISVSGTRNEQFF. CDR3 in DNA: TGTGCCATCAGTGTTTCCGGGACCAGGAATGAGCAGTTCTTC.

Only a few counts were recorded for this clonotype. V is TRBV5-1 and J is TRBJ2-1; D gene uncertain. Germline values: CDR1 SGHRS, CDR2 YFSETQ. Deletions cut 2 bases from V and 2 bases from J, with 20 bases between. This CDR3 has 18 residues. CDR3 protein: CASSFRTRNQFAYNEQFF. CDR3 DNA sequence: TGCGCCAGCAGCTTCCGGACCCGAAATCAGTTCGCCTACAATGAGCAGTTCTTC.

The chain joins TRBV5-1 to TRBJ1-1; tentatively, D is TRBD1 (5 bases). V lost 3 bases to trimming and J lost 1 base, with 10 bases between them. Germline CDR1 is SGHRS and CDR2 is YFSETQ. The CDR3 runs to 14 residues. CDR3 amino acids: CASSYGDPNTEAFF. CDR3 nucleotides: TGCGCCAGCAGCTACGGGGACCCGAACACTGAAGCTTTCTTT. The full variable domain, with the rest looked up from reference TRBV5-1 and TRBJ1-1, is KAGVTQTPRYLIKTRGQQVTLSCSPISGHRSVSWYQQTPGQGLQFLFEYFSETQRNKGNFPGRFSGRQFSNSRSEMNVSTLELGDSALYLCASSYGDPNTEAFFGQGTRLTVV.

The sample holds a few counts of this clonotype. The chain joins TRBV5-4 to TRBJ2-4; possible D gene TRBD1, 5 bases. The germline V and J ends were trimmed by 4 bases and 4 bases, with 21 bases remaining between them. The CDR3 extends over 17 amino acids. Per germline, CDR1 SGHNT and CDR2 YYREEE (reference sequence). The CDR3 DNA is TGTGCCAGCAGCCTGACAGACAAACCTATTGGGAAAAACATTCAGTACTTC. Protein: CASSLTDKPIGKNIQYF.

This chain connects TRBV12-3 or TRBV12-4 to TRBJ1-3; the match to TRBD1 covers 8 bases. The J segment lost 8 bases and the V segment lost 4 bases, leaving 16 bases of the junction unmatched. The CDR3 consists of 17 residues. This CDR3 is CASSSSRGTGVYDTIYF. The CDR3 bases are TGTGCCAGCAGTTCATCTAGGGGGACAGGAGTTTATGACACCATATATTTT.

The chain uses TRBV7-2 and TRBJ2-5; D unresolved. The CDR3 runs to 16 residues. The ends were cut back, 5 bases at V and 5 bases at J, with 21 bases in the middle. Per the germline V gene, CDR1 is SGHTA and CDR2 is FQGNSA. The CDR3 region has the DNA TGTGCCAGCAGCCCAGACCACACCCGGTCCTGGGAGACCCAGTACTTC. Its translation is CASSPDHTRSWETQYF.

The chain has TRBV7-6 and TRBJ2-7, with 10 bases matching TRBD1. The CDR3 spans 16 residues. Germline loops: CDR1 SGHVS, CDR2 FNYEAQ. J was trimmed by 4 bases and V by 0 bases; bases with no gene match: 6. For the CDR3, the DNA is TGTGCCAGCAGCTTAGCGGCGGGGACAGGGGTTTACGAGCAGTACTTC. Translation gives CASSLAAGTGVYEQYF. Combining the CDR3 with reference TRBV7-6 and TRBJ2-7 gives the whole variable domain GAGVSQSPRYKVTKRGQDVALRCDPISGHVSLYWYRQALGQGPEFLTYFNYEAQQDKSGLPNDRFSAERPEGSISTLTIQRTEQRDSAMYRCASSLAAGTGVYEQYFGPGTRLTVT.

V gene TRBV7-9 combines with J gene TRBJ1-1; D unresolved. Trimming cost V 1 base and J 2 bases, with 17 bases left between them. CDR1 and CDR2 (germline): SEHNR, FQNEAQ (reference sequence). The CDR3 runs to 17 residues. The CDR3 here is CASSLVRSGPKNTEAFF. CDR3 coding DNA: TGTGCCAGCAGCTTAGTTAGGTCGGGCCCTAAAAACACTGAAGCTTTCTTT.

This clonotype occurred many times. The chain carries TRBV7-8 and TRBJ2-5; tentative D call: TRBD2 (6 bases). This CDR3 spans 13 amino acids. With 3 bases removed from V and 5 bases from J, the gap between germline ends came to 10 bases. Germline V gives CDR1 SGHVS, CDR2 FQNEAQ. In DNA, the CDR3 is TGTGCCAGCAGCTTGGCGGGGCACGAGACCCAGTACTTC. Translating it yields CASSLAGHETQYF. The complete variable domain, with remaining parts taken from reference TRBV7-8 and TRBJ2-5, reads GAGVSQSPRYKVAKRGQDVALRCDPISGHVSLFWYQQALGQGPEFLTYFQNEAQLDKSGLPSDRFFAERPEGSVSTLKIQRTQQEDSAVYLCASSLAGHETQYFGPGTRLLVL.

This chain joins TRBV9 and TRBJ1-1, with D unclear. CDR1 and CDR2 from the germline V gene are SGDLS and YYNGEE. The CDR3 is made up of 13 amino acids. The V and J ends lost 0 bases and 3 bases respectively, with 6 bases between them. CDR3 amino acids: CASSVGWYTEAFF. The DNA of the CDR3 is TGTGCCAGCAGCGTAGGGTGGTACACTGAAGCTTTCTTT.